The 20 T cell receptor beta chains below all came from one sample that was sequenced in a study of CD8 T cells in ankylosing spondylitis. TCRdb re-called the 5' RACE reads through MiXCR, storing one row per CDR3 protein. Among approximately 35,000 distinct CDR3 sequences listed, about 14% were seen once. The sequenced sample was blood. The receptors derive from a male donor with ankylosing spondylitis or in good health (not recorded which).

This chain joins TRBV12-3 or TRBV12-4 and TRBJ2-1; 14 bases are shared with TRBD2. The CDR3 spans 17 residues. V trimming: 5 bases; J trimming: 4 bases; junction bases outside the gene matches: 7. For the CDR3, the DNA is TGTGCCAGCAGTCCCCACAGACTAGCGGGGGGGTACAATGAGCAGTTCTTC. It yields the protein CASSPHRLAGGYNEQFF.

The chain carries TRBV29-1 and TRBJ2-1; D gene ambiguous. V was cut by 7 bases and J by 5 bases, with 15 bases left in between. The CDR3 extends over 13 amino acids. From germline, CDR1 is SQVTM and CDR2 ANQGSEA. The CDR3 sequence is CSDKAPQNNEQFF. The CDR3 DNA reads as TGCAGCGATAAGGCCCCGCAAAACAATGAGCAGTTCTTC.

The chain recombines TRBV12-5 with TRBJ2-2; TRBD1 might be the D (6 bases). The germline CDR1 and CDR2 sequences are LGHNT and FRNRAP. V was pared by 6 bases and J by 1 base, with 9 bases between. The CDR3 has 14 amino acids. The CDR3 DNA reads TGTGCTAGTGGCCGGACAGAGAACACCGGGGAGCTGTTTTTT. As protein: CASGRTENTGELFF.

The chain joins TRBV7-2 to TRBJ2-1, with 7 positions matching TRBD1. The CDR3 spans 16 residues. With 1 base clipped from V and 9 bases from J, the junction kept 12 bases outside the gene matches. Germline V gene lookup returns CDR1 SGHTA and CDR2 FQGNSA. The CDR3: CASSLVTGAAGGEQFF. For the CDR3, the DNA is TGTGCCAGCAGCTTAGTTACAGGGGCCGCTGGGGGTGAGCAGTTCTTC.

This chain uses TRBV20-1 with TRBJ2-1; D gene unclear. V lost 0 bases to trimming and J lost 7 bases, with 10 bases between them. Looked up from germline, CDR1 is DFQATT and CDR2 is SNEGSKA (reference sequence). The CDR3 length is 13 residues. CDR3 sequence reads: CSAREPGGNEQFF. Written as DNA, the CDR3 is TGCAGTGCTAGAGAGCCCGGTGGAAATGAGCAGTTCTTC.

The chain recombines TRBV7-2 with TRBJ1-1; a weak D match, TRBD1 (5 bases). CDR3 length: 13 amino acids. Germline V gives CDR1 SGHTA, CDR2 FQGNSA. The V end was cut by 10 bases, the J end by 5 bases, with 17 bases between. CDR3 DNA sequence: TGTGCCACCTCAACTTCAGGGAGTACTGAAGCTTTCTTT. It codes for CATSTSGSTEAFF.

This clonotype was picked up a small number of times. V gene TRBV28 combines with J gene TRBJ2-3; the match to TRBD2 covers 9 bases. The CDR3 spans 13 residues. The trim removed 8 bases at V and 3 bases at J, leaving 3 bases unmatched. From germline, CDR1 is MDHEN and CDR2 SYDVKM. CDR3 sequence reads: CASGLAGTDTQYF. The CDR3 DNA sequence: TGTGCCAGCGGTCTAGCGGGAACAGATACGCAGTATTTT.

This clonotype was seen a few times. This CDR3 reads CASSLGSGGTQYF. The CDR3, as DNA: TGTGCCAGCAGCTTAGGAAGCGGCGGTACGCAGTATTTT. The V gene is TRBV11-2, the J gene TRBJ2-3; D might be TRBD2 (5 bases). Germline CDR1 SGHAT, CDR2 FQNNGV. Trimming stripped 1 base from V and 8 bases from J, with 10 bases between. This CDR3 contains 13 residues.

The rearrangement links TRBV12-3 or TRBV12-4 to TRBJ2-2; 8 nucleotides agree with TRBD1. This CDR3 spans 16 amino acids. Trimming at V came to 1 base and at J to 5 bases, leaving 6 bases not matched to a gene. CDR3 sequence reads: CASSLGGQGSTGELFF. CDR3 nucleotide sequence: TGTGCCAGCAGTTTAGGAGGACAGGGAAGTACCGGGGAGCTGTTTTTT.

V is TRBV5-1 and J is TRBJ2-5; either TRBD1 or TRBD2 may fit D (6 bases each). V was shortened by 4 bases and J by 5 bases, with 9 bases between the two germline ends. Per germline, CDR1 SGHRS and CDR2 YFSETQ. This CDR3 spans 12 amino acids. CDR3 sequence: CASSRGEETQYF. The CDR3 nucleotides read TGCGCCAGCAGCAGGGGGGAGGAGACCCAGTACTTC.

V usage is TRBV9 and J usage is TRBJ2-1; D could derive from TRBD1 or TRBD2 (5 bases each). There are 13 residues in the CDR3. From germline, CDR1 is SGDLS and CDR2 YYNGEE. Deletions cut 4 bases from V and 7 bases from J, with 12 bases between. CDR3 sequence: CASSPKGRNEQFF. The DNA for the CDR3 is TGTGCCAGCAGCCCCAAGGGGAGAAATGAGCAGTTCTTC.

This clonotype was counted only a few times. This chain links TRBV20-1 with TRBJ1-1, with a weak D call TRBD1 (5 bases). The ends were cut back, 6 bases at V and 4 bases at J, with 12 bases in the middle. This CDR3 has 12 amino acids. Germline CDR1 and CDR2: DFQATT and SNEGSKA (reference sequence). The DNA for the CDR3 is TGCAGTGCCGCAGGGCGGGGCACTGAAGCTTTCTTT. Protein sequence: CSAAGRGTEAFF.

This clonotype occurred a few times. V usage is TRBV5-5 and J usage is TRBJ1-2; 10 bases are shared with TRBD1. From germline, CDR1 is SGHKS and CDR2 YYEKEE (reference sequence). The CDR3 extends over 15 amino acids. Unmatched junction bases numbered 7, after V lost 0 bases and J lost 8 bases. CDR3 coding DNA: TGTGCCAGCAGCTTGGTGACAGGGGGCGAAATGGGCTACACCTTC. The encoded protein is CASSLVTGGEMGYTF.

This clonotype was detected a few times. The chain has TRBV2 and TRBJ2-2, with D uncertain. Trimming took 5 bases from V and 4 from J, leaving 17 bases between them. The CDR3 extends over 16 amino acids. CDR1 is SNHLY, CDR2 FYNNEI, per germline. In DNA, the CDR3 is TGTGCCAGCAGTTCCCGGGCTCCCCTGGGCACCGGGGAGCTGTTTTTT. Amino acids: CASSSRAPLGTGELFF.

This clonotype came up a few times. The V and J genes are TRBV4-3 and TRBJ2-1; the match to TRBD2 covers 12 bases. The CDR3 covers 15 residues. Germline trimming cut 3 bases from V and 6 bases from J; bases unmatched to any gene: 3. Germline V gene sequence: CDR1 LGHNA, CDR2 YSLEER. The CDR3 spells CASSQSSGRGNEQFF. The CDR3 DNA is TGCGCCAGCAGCCAGTCTAGCGGGAGGGGCAATGAGCAGTTCTTC.

This clonotype came up a few times. The chain joins TRBV5-6 to TRBJ1-5; D not resolved. The CDR3 consists of 16 residues. V lost 0 bases, J lost 3 bases, and 13 bases lay in between. Per germline, CDR1 SGHDT and CDR2 YYEEEE. The CDR3 is CASSLGGLGINQPQHF. The CDR3 DNA reads TGTGCCAGCAGCTTGGGCGGCCTGGGAATCAATCAGCCCCAGCATTTT.

This clonotype occurred a few times. V gene TRBV20-1 combines with J gene TRBJ2-1; TRBD2 is a possible D gene (6 bases). CDR1 and CDR2 from the germline V gene are DFQATT and SNEGSKA (reference sequence). Deletions cut 3 bases from V and 10 bases from J, with 7 bases between. The CDR3 spans 10 residues. The CDR3 DNA reads as TGCAGTGCTAGCGGACTAGAGCAGTTCTTC. Translation: CSASGLEQFF.

The chain joins TRBV29-1 to TRBJ2-1; 12 nucleotides align to TRBD2. This CDR3 has 14 residues. V dropped 7 bases and J dropped 5; count of bases not matched to a gene: 6. Germline lookup yields CDR1 SQVTM and CDR2 ANQGSEA. The CDR3 bases are TGCAGCGCCGCCCCTAGCGGGAGGGACAATGAGCAGTTCTTC. Translated: CSAAPSGRDNEQFF.

The table lists this clonotype with a few counts. The J gene is TRBJ2-2, the V gene TRBV29-1; 10 nucleotides match TRBD1. This CDR3 contains 17 residues. The V and J ends lost 6 bases and 6 bases, in that order; junction bases with no gene match: 16. Per the germline V gene, CDR1 is SQVTM and CDR2 is ANQGSEA. The chain's CDR3 is CSVTTGTGDYVAGELFF. CDR3 sequence (DNA): TGCAGCGTAACTACCGGGACAGGGGATTATGTGGCCGGGGAGCTGTTTTTT.

The chain has TRBV12-3 or TRBV12-4 and TRBJ1-2; no definite D call. V was trimmed by 6 bases and J by 4 bases, leaving 15 bases between them. The CDR3 length is 14 residues. CDR3: CASSPRAAGYGYTF. The CDR3 DNA is TGTGCCAGCAGCCCCCGGGCAGCGGGCTATGGCTACACCTTC.